These T cell receptor beta chains were read from a single sample in a study of T cell responses to AZD1222 COVID-19 vaccine. Assay used: immunoSEQ multiplex PCR; TCRdb lists only in-frame clones, some missing. The repertoire holds 25,000 to 30,000 clones, with about 92% as singletons. The source material was peripheral blood, sampled 28 days after the second AZD1222 dose. The source of these receptors is an adult who received the AZD1222 COVID-19 vaccine. Each CDR3 is given without its conserved first and last residue.

j_call: TRBJ2-7
cdr3_length: 16
v_call: TRBV6-2/TRBV6-3
cdr3_aa: ASSYEAGSGPSYYEQY

j_call: TRBJ2-3
cdr3_length: 12
v_call: TRBV6-2/TRBV6-3
cdr3_aa: ASSYPDSTDTQY

j_call: TRBJ1-2
cdr3_length: 12
v_call: TRBV5-5
cdr3_aa: ASSILTGGYGYT

j_call: TRBJ2-2
cdr3_length: 12
v_call: TRBV28
cdr3_aa: ASSRLVDTGELF

j_call: TRBJ1-5
cdr3_length: 12
v_call: TRBV30
cdr3_aa: AWRGQYSNQPQH

j_call: TRBJ1-2
cdr3_length: 10
v_call: TRBV12-3/TRBV12-4
cdr3_aa: ASSRTGTGYT

j_call: TRBJ2-7
cdr3_length: 11
v_call: TRBV3-1/TRBV3-2
cdr3_aa: ASSQGPIGEQY

j_call: TRBJ2-7
cdr3_length: 12
v_call: TRBV6-5
cdr3_aa: ASRAGYLTYEQY

j_call: TRBJ2-1
cdr3_length: 13
v_call: TRBV6-5
cdr3_aa: ASSTLAGGVNEQF

j_call: TRBJ2-7
cdr3_length: 11
v_call: TRBV12-3/TRBV12-4
cdr3_aa: ASSLPDSYEQY

j_call: TRBJ2-2
cdr3_length: 13
v_call: TRBV28
cdr3_aa: ASSLSQRRGGELF

j_call: TRBJ1-2
cdr3_length: 13
v_call: TRBV7-9
cdr3_aa: ASSLQDRGNYGYT

j_call: TRBJ2-4
cdr3_length: 11
v_call: TRBV4-3
cdr3_aa: ASSQELKNIQY

j_call: TRBJ2-7
cdr3_length: 15
v_call: TRBV7-9
cdr3_aa: ASSLAGAGTSDYEQY

j_call: TRBJ1-2
cdr3_length: 13
v_call: TRBV28
cdr3_aa: ASSWVNSRAFGYT

j_call: TRBJ2-7
cdr3_length: 13
v_call: TRBV7-3
cdr3_aa: ASSLYPAGGYEQY